This entry lists 22 T cell receptor beta chains sequenced from one sample in a study of CD8 T cells in ankylosing spondylitis. Each CDR3 protein gets one entry after TCRdb re-called the 5' RACE reads with MiXCR. The sample includes about 140,000 distinct CDR3 sequences, 30% to 35% of them seen just once. The sequenced material came from synovial fluid, either unsorted or a sorted T cell fraction (not recorded which). The receptors were sampled from a male donor with ankylosing spondylitis.

This clonotype was detected only a few times. This chain joins TRBV5-1 and TRBJ2-3, with D perhaps TRBD1 (6 bases). Germline V CDR1 and CDR2: SGHRS, YFSETQ. This CDR3 is 15 amino acids long. V lost 1 base, J lost 6 bases, and 15 bases lay in between. The CDR3 sequence: CASSLTGHVRDTQYF. The CDR3 coding sequence is TGCGCCAGCAGCTTGACAGGGCATGTGCGGGATACGCAGTATTTT.

This clonotype was picked up a small number of times. J is TRBJ2-1 and V is TRBV30; 12 nucleotides agree with TRBD2. CDR1 is GTSNPN, CDR2 SVGIG, per germline (reference sequence). The CDR3 is 14 amino acids. J was trimmed by 9 bases and V by 2 bases; bases with no gene match: 5. In nucleotides, the CDR3 is TGTGCCTGGAGTCGGCTAGCGGGAGGGGGTGAGCAGTTCTTC. The encoded protein is CAWSRLAGGGEQFF.

V gene TRBV19 combines with J gene TRBJ2-1; TRBD1 aligns across 7 bases. CDR3 length equals 14 residues. Germline V gene sequence: CDR1 LNHDA, CDR2 SQIVND (reference sequence). After removal of 6 bases from V and 9 bases from J, the junction contained 11 bases not matched to a gene. The chain's CDR3 is CASRRQGPSGEQFF. The CDR3 DNA follows: TGTGCCAGTAGGCGACAGGGCCCATCGGGTGAGCAGTTCTTC.

This clonotype occurred many times. The chain couples TRBV7-8 to TRBJ2-4; D unresolved. Trimming pared 1 base from V and 9 bases from J, leaving 7 bases between. The germline gives CDR1 SGHVS, CDR2 FQNEAQ. The CDR3 is made up of 12 amino acids. CDR3 nucleotides: TGTGCCAGCAGCTTAGGGCTAACCATTCAGTACTTC. It encodes CASSLGLTIQYF.

This chain links TRBV11-2 with TRBJ2-3; 8 bases agree with TRBD2. V shed 4 bases, J shed 5 bases, and the junction held 11 bases outside the gene matches. Germline V CDR1 and CDR2: SGHAT, FQNNGV. This CDR3 contains 16 residues. CDR3 protein: CASSSREVAGLDTQYF. CDR3 DNA: TGTGCCAGCAGCTCAAGGGAAGTAGCGGGGTTAGATACGCAGTATTTT.

This clonotype was seen more than once but under ten times. The V gene is TRBV20-1, the J gene TRBJ1-3, with 7 bases lining up with TRBD1. V lost 3 bases to trimming and J lost 0 bases; unmatched junction nucleotides: 5. The CDR3 loop spans 15 amino acids. CDR1 is DFQATT and CDR2 is SNEGSKA in the germline V gene (reference sequence). The CDR3 DNA sequence: TGCAGTGCTAGTACGGGACAGAACTCTGGAAACACCATATATTTT. Translation gives CSASTGQNSGNTIYF.

This clonotype was seen only a few times. This rearrangement joins TRBV20-1 to TRBJ2-7; D is uncertain. CDR3 length: 15 amino acids. The germline V gene encodes CDR1 DFQATT and CDR2 SNEGSKA (reference sequence). V gave up 0 bases and J gave up 0 bases, with 12 bases separating them. The CDR3 bases are TGCAGTGCTAGAGATCTAGGATGGACCTCCTACGAGCAGTACTTC. This encodes CSARDLGWTSYEQYF.

This clonotype came up a few times. The chain joins TRBV4-1 to TRBJ2-7; D gene ambiguous. There are 14 residues in the CDR3. V lost 0 bases to trimming and J lost 2 bases, with 8 bases between them. CDR1 and CDR2 from the germline V gene are MGHRA and YSYEKL. CDR3 DNA: TGCGCCAGCAGCCAAGAGGGCGTGGCCTACGAGCAGTACTTC. Its protein is CASSQEGVAYEQYF.

This clonotype was counted a few times. V usage is TRBV5-1 and J usage is TRBJ2-7, with D unresolved. Trimming took off 0 bases at V and 0 bases at J, with 7 bases between the two ends. The CDR3 spans 14 residues. Germline V lookup: CDR1 SGHRS, CDR2 YFSETQ. DNA for the CDR3: TGCGCCAGCAGCTTGGCCCTTAACTCCTACGAGCAGTACTTC. This gives the protein CASSLALNSYEQYF.

The chain couples TRBV5-1 to TRBJ2-7, with 8 bases identical to TRBD2. In germline, CDR1 is SGHRS, CDR2 YFSETQ. V gave up 3 bases and J gave up 7 bases; unmatched junction bases: 18. CDR3 size: 17 residues. The CDR3 reads CASSSYPPGLGLREQYF. The CDR3 DNA sequence: TGCGCCAGCAGCTCCTATCCCCCGGGACTAGGGCTTAGGGAGCAGTACTTC.

This clonotype was recorded a few times. The genes are TRBV6-1 and TRBJ1-6; D gene ambiguous. CDR3 size: 15 residues. Germline values: CDR1 MNHNS, CDR2 SASEGT. With 4 bases removed from V and 4 bases from J, the gap between germline ends came to 11 bases. The CDR3 spells CASSGSGIYNSPLHF. CDR3 nucleotides: TGTGCCAGCAGTGGCTCGGGGATTTATAATTCACCCCTCCACTTT.

This clonotype was seen at least ten times. The chain links TRBV27 to TRBJ2-3; D unresolved. Trimming shortened V by 3 bases and J by 0 bases, and 7 bases separated the two germline ends. CDR3 length: 14 amino acids. CDR1 and CDR2 (germline): MNHEY, SMNVEV (reference sequence). The CDR3 sequence: CASSFYRSTDTQYF. In DNA, the CDR3 is TGTGCCAGCAGTTTTTACCGTAGCACAGATACGCAGTATTTT.

Written as DNA, the CDR3 is TGTGCCAGCCGACAGGGGGCAATCACCGGGGAGCTGTTTTTT. Protein: CASRQGAITGELFF. The rearrangement joins TRBV2 to TRBJ2-2; 10 bases line up with TRBD1. The V segment lost 8 bases and the J segment 4 bases; nucleotides outside the gene matches: 4. The CDR3 loop spans 14 amino acids. The germline CDR1 and CDR2 sequences are SNHLY and FYNNEI.

The table lists this clonotype with a few counts. The chain has TRBV2 and TRBJ1-2, with D unresolved. Germline V gene sequence: CDR1 SNHLY, CDR2 FYNNEI. The CDR3 spans 16 residues. V lost 0 bases and J 0 bases, leaving 11 bases between the germline ends. CDR3 in amino acids: CASSEALSRTNYGYTF. The CDR3 DNA is TGTGCCAGCAGTGAAGCGCTTTCCAGGACTAACTATGGCTACACCTTC.

V gene TRBV29-1 combines with J gene TRBJ2-1; 7 positions agree with TRBD1. This CDR3 is built from 14 residues. The germline V gene encodes CDR1 SQVTM and CDR2 ANQGSEA. Losses at the gene ends were 1 base for V and 7 bases for J; bases not matched to a gene: 7. The DNA for the CDR3 is TGCAGCGTTGAAGGTCGGACAGGTATAAATGAGCAGTTCTTC. Its protein is CSVEGRTGINEQFF.

This chain uses TRBV20-1 with TRBJ1-1; 9 nucleotides align to TRBD1. V trimming: 4 bases; J trimming: 1 base; junction bases outside the gene matches: 7. The CDR3 runs to 15 residues. CDR1 and CDR2 (germline): DFQATT, SNEGSKA (reference sequence). The CDR3 DNA reads TGCAGTGCTATAACAGGGGGCGTGAAGAACACTGAAGCTTTCTTT. Its protein product is CSAITGGVKNTEAFF.

This clonotype was seen ten or more times. The chain is built from TRBV5-1 and TRBJ2-1; 8 bases map to TRBD2. Trimming at V came to 5 bases and at J to 6 bases, leaving 7 bases not matched to a gene. The length of the CDR3 is 14 residues. Per germline, CDR1 SGHRS and CDR2 YFSETQ. CDR3 DNA: TGCGCCAGCAGAACCACTAGCGGTGGCAATGAGCAGTTCTTC. Its translation: CASRTTSGGNEQFF.

The chain joins TRBV5-5 to TRBJ2-1, with a weak D call TRBD1 (6 bases). Trimming left V 6 bases short and J 5 bases short, with 12 bases between. The CDR3 spans 13 residues. Germline V CDR1 and CDR2: SGHKS, YYEKEE (reference sequence). CDR3 sequence (DNA): TGTGCCAGCACCCTAGGGACAAACAATGAGCAGTTCTTC. Residues: CASTLGTNNEQFF.

This clonotype was detected only a few times. CDR3 in DNA: TGTGCCAGCAGCCTCCACAACAAGGGATACGGCTACACCTTC. This translates into CASSLHNKGYGYTF. The J gene is TRBJ1-2, the V gene TRBV9; D not certain. Germline values: CDR1 SGDLS, CDR2 YYNGEE. This CDR3 has 14 amino acids. Trimming shortened V by 4 bases and J by 8 bases, and 18 bases separated the two germline ends.

The chain is built from TRBV6-2 or TRBV6-3 and TRBJ1-1, with no clear D. V lost 7 bases and J 5 bases, leaving 17 bases between the germline ends. Germline V CDR1 and CDR2: MNHEY, SVGEGT. This CDR3 has 14 amino acids. CDR3 amino acids: CASTPGGRETEAFF. The DNA of the CDR3 is TGTGCCAGCACCCCGGGCGGCCGGGAGACTGAAGCTTTCTTT.

The CDR3 coding sequence is TGTGCCAGCAGTGTGGGACAGGGCTACGAGCAGTACTTC. It is translated as CASSVGQGYEQYF. The chain carries TRBV28 and TRBJ2-7; 9 nucleotides line up with TRBD1. The J segment lost 3 bases and the V segment lost 5 bases, leaving 2 bases of the junction unmatched. In germline, CDR1 is MDHEN, CDR2 SYDVKM. The CDR3 is made up of 13 amino acids.

This clonotype was seen a few times. V and J are TRBV9 and TRBJ2-2; maybe TRBD2 (5 bases). Germline V gives CDR1 SGDLS, CDR2 YYNGEE. There are 16 residues in the CDR3. V dropped 1 base and J dropped 10 bases, with 20 bases sitting between them. The DNA of the CDR3 is TGTGCCAGCAGCGTAAAGCGCGGGTCGGTTGTAGAGGAGCTGTTTTTT. Protein: CASSVKRGSVVEELFF.